What follows are 11 T cell receptor beta chains derived from one specimen sequenced in a study of cytomegalovirus exposure and HLA in healthy donors. With 60 Vbeta and 13 Jbeta primers, the PCR was carried out. Sequencing was performed with immunoSEQ multiplex PCR; in TCRdb, only in-frame clones are kept and a portion is missing. The table lists 95,000 to 150,000 clones, about 15% of them singletons, with approximately 2.6% in the top ten. The source material was PBMCs. The receptors were sampled from a female donor in good health and CMV-seropositive.

The V and J genes are TRBV19 and TRBJ1-1; 7 bases are a match to TRBD1. Germline assignment: CDR1 LNHDA and CDR2 SQIVND (reference sequence). The CDR3 extends over 13 amino acids. V dropped 7 bases and J dropped 4; count of bases not matched to a gene: 6. Here the CDR3 DNA reads TGTGCCAGTACCCCGACAGGGTCCACTGAAGCTTTCTTT. Translated: CASTPTGSTEAFF.

This clone has a handful of counts. The rearrangement joins TRBV4-2 to TRBJ2-2; tentatively, D is TRBD2 (6 bases). Germline V gene sequence: CDR1 LGHNA, CDR2 YNFKEQ. The CDR3 is 16 amino acids. The ends were cut back, 0 bases at V and 6 bases at J, with 14 bases in the middle. CDR3 in DNA: TGTGCCAGCAGCCAAGATATGGGGAGGTTAGCCGGGGAGCTGTTTTTT. Translated, it gives CASSQDMGRLAGELFF.

The V and J genes are TRBV5-4 and TRBJ2-5; a weak D match, TRBD2 (5 bases). This CDR3 comprises 17 residues. The V end was cut by 2 bases, the J end by 2 bases, with 19 bases between. Germline CDR1 SGHNT, CDR2 YYREEE (reference sequence). The CDR3 region has the DNA TGTGCCAGCAGCTTATATCTTTCGGCGGGTCGGCAAGAGACCCAGTACTTC. It yields the protein CASSLYLSAGRQETQYF. Using reference TRBV5-4 and TRBJ2-5 for the parts outside the CDR3, the full variable domain is ETGVTQSPTHLIKTRGQQVTLRCSSQSGHNTVSWYQQALGQGPQFIFQYYREEENGRGNFPPRFSGLQFPNYSSELNVNALELDDSALYLCASSLYLSAGRQETQYFGPGTRLLVL.

The genes are TRBV4-1 and TRBJ2-7; 9 bases agree with TRBD2. V gave up 5 bases and J gave up 2 bases; unmatched junction bases: 10. The CDR3 is 16 residues long. Germline V gene sequence: CDR1 MGHRA, CDR2 YSYEKL. The CDR3 loop is CASSDPTSGRTYEQYF. The CDR3 DNA is TGCGCCAGCAGCGACCCTACTAGCGGGCGAACCTACGAGCAGTACTTC.

This clone was counted once. The chain links TRBV6-5 to TRBJ2-7; the D gene is possibly TRBD1 (6 bases). V was trimmed by 4 bases and J by 6 bases, leaving 16 bases between them. Germline CDR1 MNHEY, CDR2 SVGAGI. The CDR3 has 14 residues. The CDR3 region is CASSSRGFLFEQYF. CDR3 DNA: TGTGCCAGCAGTTCCAGGGGTTTCCTTTTCGAGCAGTACTTC.

This clone was counted only a few times. The rearrangement links TRBV13 to TRBJ2-7; 10 bases map to TRBD1. This CDR3 is built from 16 residues. CDR1 PRHDT and CDR2 FYEKMQ come from the germline V gene (reference sequence). V shed 5 bases, J shed 6 bases, and the junction held 13 bases outside the gene matches. CDR3 residues: CASSPPPGTGVREQYF. The DNA of the CDR3 is TGTGCCAGCAGCCCCCCTCCAGGGACAGGGGTTCGCGAGCAGTACTTC.

This chain links TRBV30 with TRBJ1-2; perhaps TRBD1 as D (6 bases). The CDR3 is 16 amino acids. Germline lookup yields CDR1 GTSNPN and CDR2 SVGIG (reference sequence). Deletions cut 4 bases from V and 1 base from J, with 19 bases between. Here the CDR3 reads CAWNWGRPDLNYGYTF. CDR3 DNA sequence: TGTGCCTGGAACTGGGGGCGGCCGGATCTTAACTATGGCTACACCTTC.

This clone occurred a few times. The chain links TRBV30 to TRBJ2-3; D is unresolved. Trimming cost V 1 base and J 6 bases, with 8 bases left between them. CDR3 length: 12 residues. Germline CDR1 and CDR2: GTSNPN and SVGIG (reference sequence). The CDR3, as DNA: TGTGCCTGGAGTGGAAGTCGGGATACGCAGTATTTT. Protein: CAWSGSRDTQYF.

The sample holds a few counts of this clone. The chain joins TRBV7-2 to TRBJ1-2; 7 nucleotides align to TRBD1. Trimming took 5 bases from V and 3 from J; bases not matched to a gene: 6. In germline, CDR1 is SGHTA, CDR2 FQGNSA. This CDR3 contains 14 residues. CDR3 coding DNA: TGTGCCAGCAGCACATCGGGACAGCACTATGGCTACACCTTC. Translating it yields CASSTSGQHYGYTF.

This chain uses TRBV7-2 with TRBJ1-1, with 7 bases that match TRBD1. V was clipped by 3 bases and J by 11 bases; unmatched bases: 9. CDR3 length: 13 amino acids. Germline loops: CDR1 SGHTA, CDR2 FQGNSA. The CDR3 DNA sequence: TGTGCCAGCAGCTTGACCCAGGGGGTCTCGGCTTTCTTT. Translated: CASSLTQGVSAFF.

The chain uses TRBV4-2 and TRBJ2-3; 14 bases match TRBD2. CDR1 LGHNA and CDR2 YNFKEQ come from the germline V gene. Trimming removed 4 bases from V and 4 bases from J; junction bases left unmatched: 7. This CDR3 region has 17 residues. The CDR3 coding sequence is TGTGCCAGCAGCCCAATGACTAGCGGGGGGGCCGCAGATACGCAGTATTTT. Translation gives CASSPMTSGGAADTQYF.